The 21 T cell receptor beta chains below were found in one sample sequenced in a study of metastatic and nonmetastatic thyroid tumors. TCRdb re-called the PCR reads via MiXCR. The table lists approximately 12,000 clones, about 22% of them singletons, with 55% to 75% in the top ten. Patients underwent thyroid surgery, and none had received any treatment before it. Material: blood. All receptors derive from a male donor with papillary thyroid cancer or a benign thyroid nodule (not recorded which). Some clones in this sample may be carry-over from other donors' samples.

DNA of the CDR3: TGTGCCAGCAGTTTATTGGGAGCGGGGGCAGCGGGGGCAGACCAGCCCCAGCATTTT. As protein: CASSLLGAGAAGADQPQHF. The genes are TRBV27 and TRBJ1-5; D may be TRBD1 (6 bases). V lost 1 base, J lost 7 bases, and 26 bases lay in between. This CDR3 has 19 amino acids. The germline V gene has CDR1 MNHEY and CDR2 SMNVEV (reference sequence).

This clone showed up just a few times. The gene calls are TRBV6-4 and TRBJ1-6; D call uncertain. From germline, CDR1 is MRHNA and CDR2 SNTAGT. The V end was cut by 2 bases, the J end by 7 bases, with 15 bases between. The CDR3 has 16 residues. This CDR3 reads CASSDGWAGPNSPLHF. CDR3 bases: TGTGCCAGCAGTGACGGGTGGGCGGGCCCCAATTCACCCCTCCACTTT.

In its sample, this clone was seen many times. The J gene is TRBJ2-4, the V gene TRBV5-1, with TRBD1 matching 10 bases. V shed 4 bases and J 7 bases; nucleotides not matched to a gene: 5. Germline CDR1 and CDR2: SGHRS and YFSETQ. This CDR3 is 14 amino acids long. For the CDR3, the DNA is TGCGCCAGCAGCCCCCGGGACAGGGGTAACATTCAGTACTTC. Its translation: CASSPRDRGNIQYF.

The chain is built from TRBV7-3 and TRBJ2-3; D ambiguous. Germline V gene sequence: CDR1 SGHTA, CDR2 FQGTGA. The CDR3 has 14 amino acids. Trimming stripped 10 bases from V and 2 bases from J, with 16 bases between. The DNA for the CDR3 is TGTGCCACCACCGGCATATGCCCCACAGATACGCAGTATTTT. Translating it yields CATTGICPTDTQYF.

This clone counts as medium-sized. The genes are TRBV24-1 and TRBJ2-7; 8 positions match TRBD1. This CDR3 spans 11 amino acids. With V trimmed by 9 bases and J by 5 bases, 2 bases remained unmatched. In germline, CDR1 is KGHDR, CDR2 SFDVKD. The CDR3, as DNA: TGTGCCACCGGACAGGGAAACGAGCAGTACTTC. It specifies CATGQGNEQYF.

This clone was recorded at least ten times. This chain links TRBV6-2 or TRBV6-3 with TRBJ2-7; D may be TRBD2 (5 bases). Between the trimmed V and J ends, which lost 0 bases and 2 bases, there was a span of 8 bases. The CDR3 has 14 amino acids. CDR1 MNHEY and CDR2 SVGEGT come from the germline V gene. The CDR3 sequence is CASSYSREAYEQYF. In DNA, the CDR3 is TGTGCCAGCAGTTACTCCCGGGAAGCCTACGAGCAGTACTTC.

The V gene is TRBV12-3 or TRBV12-4, the J gene TRBJ2-7, with D possibly being TRBD1 (5 bases). CDR3 length equals 15 residues. V was trimmed by 5 bases and J by 3 bases, leaving 17 bases between them. The DNA of the CDR3 is TGTGCCAGCAGTCCAACACAGGTTCGAGTCTACGAGCAGTACTTC. Translation: CASSPTQVRVYEQYF.

The rearrangement joins TRBV19 to TRBJ2-7, with D tentatively TRBD2 (6 bases). The CDR3 contains 14 residues. Trimming took 6 bases from V and 3 from J, leaving 15 bases between them. The germline V gene encodes CDR1 LNHDA and CDR2 SQIVND (reference sequence). Here the CDR3 reads CASSRDSSLYEQYF. In DNA form, the CDR3 reads TGTGCCAGTAGCAGGGACTCAAGCCTCTACGAGCAGTACTTC. Looking up the rest from reference TRBV19 and TRBJ2-7 gives the full variable domain: DGGITQSPKYLFRKEGQNVTLSCEQNLNHDAMYWYRQDPGQGLRLIYYSQIVNDFQKGDIAEGYSVSREKKESFPLTVTSAQKNPTAFYLCASSRDSSLYEQYFGPGTRLTVT.

In its sample, this clone was seen a few times. The chain couples TRBV6-4 to TRBJ2-3; no firm D call. The V gene's germline CDR1 is MRHNA and CDR2 SNTAGT. V dropped 0 bases and J dropped 3 bases, with 4 bases sitting between them. This CDR3 spans 13 amino acids. The CDR3 loop reads CASSDSTTDTQYF. CDR3 sequence (DNA): TGTGCCAGCAGTGACTCGACAACAGATACGCAGTATTTT.

In its sample, this clone was seen many times. The genes are TRBV5-1 and TRBJ1-1; D gene unclear. V gave up 3 bases and J gave up 8 bases, with 20 bases separating them. CDR1 and CDR2 from the germline V gene are SGHRS and YFSETQ. CDR3 length equals 15 residues. The CDR3 reads CASSSGHGQATEAFF. The CDR3 DNA reads as TGCGCCAGCAGCTCTGGCCATGGGCAGGCCACCGAAGCTTTCTTT.

The gene calls are TRBV20-1 and TRBJ1-6, with a possible D match to TRBD1 (5 bases). V was cut by 4 bases and J by 9 bases, with 13 bases left in between. The CDR3 consists of 13 residues. Germline V gene data show CDR1 as DFQATT and CDR2 as SNEGSKA (reference sequence). CDR3 region: CSATDSRSSPLHF. CDR3 nucleotides: TGCAGTGCTACTGACAGTAGGAGTTCACCCCTCCACTTT.

This clone has only a few counts. The rearrangement uses TRBV10-3 and TRBJ2-3; no definite D call. V lost 6 bases to trimming and J lost 0 bases, with 13 bases between them. The CDR3 sequence is 15 residues long. Germline V gene lookup returns CDR1 ENHRY and CDR2 SYGVKD. The CDR3 coding sequence is TGTGCCATCAGCCTGGACGGAACTAGCACAGATACGCAGTATTTT. This encodes CAISLDGTSTDTQYF.

The rearrangement uses TRBV30 and TRBJ1-6; TRBD1 matches at 12 bases. The CDR3 is 15 amino acids. Per the germline V gene, CDR1 is GTSNPN and CDR2 is SVGIG (reference sequence). With 7 bases clipped from V and 9 bases from J, the junction kept 10 bases outside the gene matches. CDR3 nucleotide sequence: TGTGCCTCTCATGCCGGGACAGGGGGCACTTCACCCCTCCACTTT. This encodes CASHAGTGGTSPLHF.

Details on this clone: Other DNA sequences within the sample encode an identical CDR3. The chain uses TRBV10-3 and TRBJ1-1, with a weak D call TRBD1 (6 bases). The CDR3 covers 13 residues. The ends were cut back, 10 bases at V and 2 bases at J, with 14 bases in the middle. Looked up from germline, CDR1 is ENHRY and CDR2 is SYGVKD. CDR3 loop: CATGPTGNTEAFF. CDR3 in DNA: TGTGCCACCGGACCGACAGGAAACACTGAAGCTTTCTTT.

This clone occurred many times. One end of the junction does not line up with germline, which may come from a read error. This chain uses TRBV27 with TRBJ2-3; 8 positions agree with TRBD2. Germline-derived CDR1 and CDR2 are MNHEY and SMNVEV (reference sequence). This CDR3 is built from 14 residues. The CDR3 loop reads CASSFSRGAGTRYF. For the CDR3, the DNA is TGTGCCAGCAGTTTTTCGCGGGGGGCAGGTACGCGGTATTTT.

The chain is built from TRBV28 and TRBJ1-1; 9 nucleotides line up with TRBD1. CDR1 and CDR2 from the germline V gene are MDHEN and SYDVKM. After removal of 6 bases from V and 5 bases from J, the junction contained 10 bases not matched to a gene. This CDR3 has 15 residues. This CDR3 reads CASSPGTGMRTEAFF. Here the CDR3 DNA reads TGTGCCAGCAGCCCCGGGACAGGGATGAGGACTGAAGCTTTCTTT.

J is TRBJ2-7 and V is TRBV20-1; 9 nucleotides match TRBD2. Germline V lookup: CDR1 DFQATT, CDR2 SNEGSKA (reference sequence). The CDR3 is 14 amino acids. Trimming cost V 1 base and J 2 bases; bases outside gene matches: 3. This CDR3 is CSARVSGRTYEQYF. The DNA for the CDR3 is TGCAGTGCTAGAGTTAGCGGGAGAACCTACGAGCAGTACTTC.

V gene TRBV2 combines with J gene TRBJ1-5; D might be TRBD1 (5 bases). This CDR3 spans 15 amino acids. V gave up 4 bases and J gave up 0 bases, with 10 bases separating them. Germline CDR1 reads SNHLY; CDR2 reads FYNNEI. The CDR3 DNA reads TGTGCCAGCAGTGTCCAGGGATATAGCAATCAGCCCCAGCATTTT. Protein product: CASSVQGYSNQPQHF.

The V gene is TRBV30, the J gene TRBJ1-6; D unclear. Trimming removed 0 bases at V and 5 bases at J, with 11 bases between. Per the germline V gene, CDR1 is GTSNPN and CDR2 is SVGIG (reference sequence). This CDR3 region has 15 residues. The CDR3, as DNA: TGTGCCTGGAGTGTGGTGGCGGTAGATAATTCACCCCTCCACTTT. It is translated as CAWSVVAVDNSPLHF.

V gene TRBV6-9 combines with J gene TRBJ1-2; D is undetermined. The CDR3 runs to 12 residues. Trimming shortened V by 4 bases and J by 3 bases, and 6 bases separated the two germline ends. CDR1 and CDR2 from the germline V gene are MNHGY and SVAAGI. In DNA, the CDR3 is TGTGCCAGCAGTTCCCCAGACTATGGCTACACCTTC. Its protein is CASSSPDYGYTF.

This clone was detected a few times. The chain joins TRBV7-2 to TRBJ2-7; D gene unclear. There are 15 residues in the CDR3. In germline, CDR1 is SGHTA, CDR2 FQGNSA. Trimming pared 3 bases from V and 0 bases from J, leaving 12 bases between. CDR3 sequence reads: CASSFAEDGSYEQYF. The CDR3 region has the DNA TGTGCCAGCAGCTTCGCTGAGGACGGCTCCTACGAGCAGTACTTC. Full variable domain (remainder filled in from reference TRBV7-2 and TRBJ2-7): GAGVSQSPSNKVTEKGKDVELRCDPISGHTALYWYRQSLGQGLEFLIYFQGNSAPDKSGLPSDRFSAERTGGSVSTLTIQRTQQEDSAVYLCASSFAEDGSYEQYFGPGTRLTVT.